This T cell receptor (beta chain) was sequenced in a study of blood T cell repertoires in COVID-19. Study as a whole: Samples taken during acute and convalescent COVID-19 were collected in the United States, Italy and Spain. In each case, the material was cDNA or gDNA derived from T cells, B-cell-depleted T cells, or PBMCs.

V shed 6 bases and J 0 bases; nucleotides not matched to a gene: 3. CDR1 and CDR2 (germline): LNHDA, SQIVND (reference sequence). The CDR3 spans 15 residues. The cohort comprised adults aged about 18 to 90 years residing in about two dozen US areas. The method was immunoSEQ multiplex PCR; TCRdb's version includes in-frame clones alone and lacks a portion of them. The sample includes roughly 250,000 clones, around 87% of them seen just once. This TCR was recovered from a woman in her twenties or thirties with acute COVID-19. Sequencing used PBMCs or T cells enriched from blood (not recorded which). The chain links TRBV19 to TRBJ2-2; TRBD1 matches at 8 bases. The CDR3 protein is CASRPDRANTGELFF. CDR3 DNA: TGTGCCAGTAGACCGGACAGGGCGAACACCGGGGAGCTGTTTTTT. Looking up the rest from reference TRBV19 and TRBJ2-2 gives the full variable domain: DGGITQSPKYLFRKEGQNVTLSCEQNLNHDAMYWYRQDPGQGLRLIYYSQIVNDFQKGDIAEGYSVSREKKESFPLTVTSAQKNPTAFYLCASRPDRANTGELFFGEGSRLTVL.